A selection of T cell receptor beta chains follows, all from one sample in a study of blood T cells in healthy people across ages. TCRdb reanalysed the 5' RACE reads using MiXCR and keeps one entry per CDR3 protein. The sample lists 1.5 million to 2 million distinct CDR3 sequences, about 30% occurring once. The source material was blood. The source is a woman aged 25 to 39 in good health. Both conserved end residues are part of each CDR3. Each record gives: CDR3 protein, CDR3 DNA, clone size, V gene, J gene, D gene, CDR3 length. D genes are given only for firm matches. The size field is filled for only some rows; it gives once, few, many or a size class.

cdr3_aa: CAISSAGSRSYEQYF
cdr3_nt: TGTGCCATCTCATCGGCCGGGTCGCGGTCCTACGAGCAGTACTTC
clone_size: NA
v_call: TRBV10-3
j_call: TRBJ2-7
d_call: NA
cdr3_length: 15

cdr3_aa: CASSLDEGVKGDTQYF
cdr3_nt: TGTGCCAGCAGCTTGGACGAGGGAGTGAAGGGAGATACGCAGTATTTT
clone_size: NA
v_call: TRBV5-5
j_call: TRBJ2-3
d_call: NA
cdr3_length: 16

cdr3_aa: CASSQDLQLYEQYF
cdr3_nt: TGTGCCAGCAGCCAAGATTTACAGCTCTACGAGCAGTACTTC
clone_size: NA
v_call: TRBV3-1
j_call: TRBJ2-7
d_call: NA
cdr3_length: 14

cdr3_aa: CASSLASPDSQYF
cdr3_nt: TGTGCCAGCAGCTTAGCATCGCCGGACTCGCAGTACTTC
clone_size: few
v_call: TRBV11-2
j_call: TRBJ2-5
d_call: NA
cdr3_length: 13

cdr3_aa: CASSYGASGFTDTQYF
cdr3_nt: TGTGCCAGCAGTTACGGGGCTAGCGGGTTCACAGATACGCAGTATTTT
clone_size: NA
v_call: TRBV6-5
j_call: TRBJ2-3
d_call: TRBD2
cdr3_length: 16

cdr3_aa: CAISLGGSWDEQFF
cdr3_nt: TGTGCCATTTCACTAGGCGGTTCCTGGGATGAGCAGTTCTTC
clone_size: NA
v_call: TRBV10-3
j_call: TRBJ2-1
d_call: NA
cdr3_length: 14

cdr3_aa: CASSSVGASGGSSYNEQFF
cdr3_nt: TGTGCCAGCAGTTCTGTCGGTGCCAGCGGGGGTAGCTCCTACAATGAGCAGTTCTTC
clone_size: NA
v_call: TRBV6-2/TRBV6-3
j_call: TRBJ2-1
d_call: TRBD2
cdr3_length: 19

cdr3_aa: CASSLSTVRKLFF
cdr3_nt: TGTGCCAGCAGCTTAAGCACGGTTCGGAAACTGTTTTTT
clone_size: NA
v_call: TRBV13
j_call: TRBJ1-4
d_call: NA
cdr3_length: 13

cdr3_aa: CASSQDRGRDPYNEQFF
cdr3_nt: TGTGCCAGCAGCCAAGATAGAGGTCGAGACCCCTACAATGAGCAGTTCTTC
clone_size: few
v_call: TRBV3-1
j_call: TRBJ2-1
d_call: NA
cdr3_length: 17

cdr3_aa: CAWNAGLASYEQFF
cdr3_nt: TGTGCCTGGAATGCGGGACTAGCATCATATGAGCAGTTCTTC
clone_size: NA
v_call: TRBV30
j_call: TRBJ2-1
d_call: TRBD2
cdr3_length: 14

cdr3_aa: CATGGRSTEAFF
cdr3_nt: TGTGCCACCGGAGGACGGTCTACTGAAGCTTTCTTT
clone_size: once
v_call: TRBV15
j_call: TRBJ1-1
d_call: NA
cdr3_length: 12

cdr3_aa: CSVEDWLADQETQYF
cdr3_nt: TGCAGCGTTGAAGATTGGCTAGCGGACCAAGAGACCCAGTACTTC
clone_size: many
v_call: TRBV29-1
j_call: TRBJ2-5
d_call: TRBD2
cdr3_length: 15

cdr3_aa: CASSRVAGTYNEQFF
cdr3_nt: TGTGCCAGCAGCCGCGTAGCGGGTACATACAATGAGCAGTTCTTC
clone_size: few
v_call: TRBV7-2
j_call: TRBJ2-1
d_call: TRBD2
cdr3_length: 15

cdr3_aa: CASSLTGDPTNYGYTF
cdr3_nt: TGCGCCAGCAGCTTGACAGGGGACCCGACTAACTATGGCTACACCTTC
clone_size: many
v_call: TRBV5-1
j_call: TRBJ1-2
d_call: TRBD1
cdr3_length: 16

cdr3_aa: CATSNDQETQYF
cdr3_nt: TGTGCCACCAGCAACGATCAAGAGACCCAGTACTTC
clone_size: many
v_call: TRBV15
j_call: TRBJ2-5
d_call: NA
cdr3_length: 12

cdr3_aa: CASSRRGTGGCEQYF
cdr3_nt: TGTGCCAGCAGCAGGAGGGGTACAGGGGGCTGCGAGCAGTACTTC
clone_size: NA
v_call: TRBV21-1
j_call: TRBJ2-7
d_call: NA
cdr3_length: 15

cdr3_aa: CSARTGGRREDTQYF
cdr3_nt: TGCAGTGCTAGGACTGGCGGGAGACGTGAAGATACGCAGTATTTT
clone_size: NA
v_call: TRBV20-1
j_call: TRBJ2-3
d_call: TRBD2
cdr3_length: 15

cdr3_aa: CSGGTVNSFTTDTQYF
cdr3_nt: TGCAGCGGAGGAACGGTTAATAGCTTTACCACAGATACGCAGTATTTT
clone_size: many
v_call: TRBV29-1
j_call: TRBJ2-3
d_call: NA
cdr3_length: 16

cdr3_aa: CASLQDRKETQYF
cdr3_nt: TGTGCCAGCTTACAAGACAGAAAAGAGACCCAGTACTTC
clone_size: many
v_call: TRBV18
j_call: TRBJ2-5
d_call: NA
cdr3_length: 13

cdr3_aa: CASSGLAGDSGANVLTF
cdr3_nt: TGTGCCAGCAGTGGACTAGCGGGGGACTCTGGGGCCAACGTCCTGACTTTC
clone_size: few
v_call: TRBV2
j_call: TRBJ2-6
d_call: TRBD2
cdr3_length: 17

cdr3_aa: CASSRGRSEGRPKTEAFF
cdr3_nt: TGCGCCAGCAGCCGGGGGAGGTCGGAGGGTAGACCTAAGACTGAAGCTTTCTTT
clone_size: NA
v_call: TRBV5-1
j_call: TRBJ1-1
d_call: NA
cdr3_length: 18

cdr3_aa: CASSLDQGTLPGETQYF
cdr3_nt: TGCGCCAGCAGCTTGGATCAGGGGACCTTACCTGGGGAGACCCAGTACTTC
clone_size: NA
v_call: TRBV5-1
j_call: TRBJ2-5
d_call: NA
cdr3_length: 17

cdr3_aa: CGSSDEGGGGEQFF
cdr3_nt: TGTGGCAGCAGCGACGAGGGGGGCGGCGGTGAGCAGTTCTTC
clone_size: NA
v_call: TRBV6-5
j_call: TRBJ2-1
d_call: NA
cdr3_length: 14

cdr3_aa: CSARDRPDRYNGQYF
cdr3_nt: TGCAGTGCTAGAGATCGGCCAGATCGGTACAATGGGCAGTACTTC
clone_size: NA
v_call: TRBV20-1
j_call: TRBJ2-5
d_call: NA
cdr3_length: 15

cdr3_aa: CASYHTGTSCTDTQYF
cdr3_nt: TGTGCCAGCTACCATACCGGGACTAGCTGCACAGATACGCAGTATTTT
clone_size: NA
v_call: TRBV21-1
j_call: TRBJ2-3
d_call: NA
cdr3_length: 16

cdr3_aa: CASSSADRGEQYF
cdr3_nt: TGTGCCAGCAGTTCCGCCGACAGGGGCGAGCAGTACTTC
clone_size: few
v_call: TRBV6-2/TRBV6-3
j_call: TRBJ2-7
d_call: TRBD1
cdr3_length: 13

cdr3_aa: CASSMGQPYGYTF
cdr3_nt: TGCGCCAGCTCCATGGGACAGCCTTATGGCTACACCTTC
clone_size: few
v_call: TRBV5-1
j_call: TRBJ1-2
d_call: TRBD1
cdr3_length: 13

cdr3_aa: CASSAGQGAPPGETQYF
cdr3_nt: TGTGCCAGCAGCGCCGGACAGGGGGCGCCCCCGGGGGAGACCCAGTACTTC
clone_size: few
v_call: TRBV7-9
j_call: TRBJ2-5
d_call: TRBD1
cdr3_length: 17

cdr3_aa: CASSQDRVSGEQYF
cdr3_nt: TGTGCCAGCAGCCAAGACAGGGTCAGTGGGGAGCAGTACTTC
clone_size: few
v_call: TRBV3-1
j_call: TRBJ2-7
d_call: NA
cdr3_length: 14

cdr3_aa: CSVNSWDRGTYGYTF
cdr3_nt: TGCAGCGTTAATTCATGGGACAGGGGCACGTATGGCTACACCTTC
clone_size: many
v_call: TRBV29-1
j_call: TRBJ1-2
d_call: TRBD1
cdr3_length: 15

cdr3_aa: CASSVSPGANVLTF
cdr3_nt: TGTGCCAGCAGCGTATCACCCGGGGCCAACGTCCTGACTTTC
clone_size: many
v_call: TRBV9
j_call: TRBJ2-6
d_call: NA
cdr3_length: 14

cdr3_aa: CASSLEGGGGNTF
cdr3_nt: TGCGCCAGCAGCTTGGAGGGGGGTGGTGGCAACACCTTC
clone_size: NA
v_call: TRBV5-1
j_call: TRBJ1-2
d_call: NA
cdr3_length: 13

cdr3_aa: CASGTTSSRETQYF
cdr3_nt: TGTGCCAGCGGAACGACTAGTTCACGGGAGACCCAGTACTTC
clone_size: many
v_call: TRBV28
j_call: TRBJ2-5
d_call: NA
cdr3_length: 14

cdr3_aa: CASSPRTGGCGTQFF
cdr3_nt: TGTGCCAGCAGCCCCCGGACAGGGGGCTGTGGGACCCAGTTCTTC
clone_size: NA
v_call: TRBV11-2
j_call: TRBJ2-1
d_call: TRBD1
cdr3_length: 15

cdr3_aa: CASRDDVQPQHF
cdr3_nt: TGTGCCAGCAGGGACGATGTACAGCCCCAGCATTTT
clone_size: NA
v_call: TRBV12-3/TRBV12-4
j_call: TRBJ1-5
d_call: NA
cdr3_length: 12

cdr3_aa: CSASPQGSGETQYF
cdr3_nt: TGCAGTGCTAGCCCTCAGGGGTCGGGAGAGACCCAGTACTTC
clone_size: NA
v_call: TRBV20-1
j_call: TRBJ2-5
d_call: NA
cdr3_length: 14

cdr3_aa: CSVYRDRQETQYF
cdr3_nt: TGCAGCGTGTACCGGGACAGGCAAGAGACCCAGTACTTC
clone_size: NA
v_call: TRBV29-1
j_call: TRBJ2-5
d_call: TRBD1
cdr3_length: 13

cdr3_aa: CASSYAGVQETQYF
cdr3_nt: TGTGCCAGCAGCTACGCCGGGGTCCAAGAGACCCAGTACTTC
clone_size: NA
v_call: TRBV28
j_call: TRBJ2-5
d_call: NA
cdr3_length: 14

cdr3_aa: CASRSEFEQYF
cdr3_nt: TGTGCCAGCAGGTCCGAGTTTGAGCAGTACTTC
clone_size: once
v_call: TRBV6-5
j_call: TRBJ2-7
d_call: NA
cdr3_length: 11